Below, 30 T cell receptor beta chains from the same sample are listed, as sequenced in a study of T cells in Graves' hyperthyroidism and ophthalmopathy. It was RNA transcripts that yielded the amplified TCR beta CDR3 regions. A first-round RT-PCR of the TCR CDR3 used the HTBI primer set. Each CDR3 protein gets one entry after TCRdb re-called the multiplex PCR reads with MiXCR. This table has 700,000 to 950,000 distinct CDR3 sequences, 35% appearing once. Material: blood. The receptors shown here come from a woman aged 35 to 49 with Graves' hyperthyroidism.

This rearrangement joins TRBV7-2 to TRBJ1-1; D remains unclear. The germline CDR1 and CDR2 sequences are SGHTA and FQGNSA. V lost 5 bases and J 1 base, leaving 20 bases between the germline ends. This CDR3 is 17 amino acids long. The CDR3 coding sequence is TGTGCCAGCAGCCGTACCCCTGCGGGGTCAAGGAACACTGAAGCTTTCTTT. It codes for CASSRTPAGSRNTEAFF.

The chain uses TRBV7-8 and TRBJ1-5; tentative D call: TRBD1 (6 bases). The germline V gene has CDR1 SGHVS and CDR2 FQNEAQ. Trimming removed 2 bases from V and 13 bases from J, with 24 bases in between. This CDR3 has 16 residues. The CDR3, as DNA: TGTGCCAGCAGCTTAATGGTGGCAGGCTTAGGGGGTGAGCAGCATTTT. Translating it yields CASSLMVAGLGGEQHF.

This clonotype was seen once. V gene TRBV10-3 combines with J gene TRBJ1-2, with D unresolved. CDR3 length: 11 residues. V gave up 2 bases and J gave up 8 bases, with 6 bases separating them. Looked up from germline, CDR1 is ENHRY and CDR2 is SYGVKD. The CDR3 region has the DNA TGTGCCATCAGTGAGGGAAGCGGCTACACCTTC. It is translated as CAISEGSGYTF.

The chain uses TRBV10-3 and TRBJ1-1, with a weak D call TRBD1 (6 bases). This CDR3 spans 14 amino acids. Germline assignment: CDR1 ENHRY and CDR2 SYGVKD. The V and J ends lost 5 bases and 6 bases respectively, with 16 bases between them. The CDR3 coding sequence is TGTGCCATCAGTAAACAGGGAAGGGATCCTGAAGCTTTCTTT. It yields the protein CAISKQGRDPEAFF.

The rearrangement uses TRBV7-9 and TRBJ1-2; D ambiguous. The CDR3 covers 15 residues. V lost 1 base, J lost 7 bases, and 16 bases lay in between. Germline assignment: CDR1 SEHNR and CDR2 FQNEAQ (reference sequence). In DNA, the CDR3 is TGTGCCAGCAGCTTAGTCCCGGAGGAGTTCTCTGGCTACACCTTC. It translates to CASSLVPEEFSGYTF.

The chain recombines TRBV20-1 with TRBJ2-5; D is uncertain. This CDR3 region has 11 residues. The V end lost 5 bases, the J end lost 5 bases, and 9 bases lay between the germline ends. The germline V gene encodes CDR1 DFQATT and CDR2 SNEGSKA (reference sequence). The CDR3 sequence is CSAVKGETQYF. The DNA for the CDR3 is TGCAGTGCTGTAAAAGGCGAGACCCAGTACTTC.

The V gene is TRBV10-3, the J gene TRBJ1-5, with no clear D. V was cut by 3 bases and J by 4 bases, with 7 bases left in between. The CDR3 loop spans 13 amino acids. Germline V gives CDR1 ENHRY, CDR2 SYGVKD. The CDR3 DNA reads TGTGCCATCAGTGAAACGGGAAATCAGCCCCAGCATTTT. This gives the protein CAISETGNQPQHF.

There are many counts of this clonotype. This chain links TRBV7-6 with TRBJ2-2, with 10 bases identical to TRBD2. The V gene's germline CDR1 is SGHVS and CDR2 FNYEAQ. The V segment lost 3 bases and the J segment 7 bases; nucleotides outside the gene matches: 8. CDR3 length equals 16 residues. The CDR3 spells CASSFSVAGGNGELFF. The CDR3 DNA follows: TGTGCCAGCAGCTTTTCAGTAGCGGGGGGCAACGGGGAGCTGTTTTTT.

This clonotype appeared many times. This chain connects TRBV2 to TRBJ1-5; D not resolved. The CDR3 loop spans 13 amino acids. The germline gives CDR1 SNHLY, CDR2 FYNNEI. Trimming left V 5 bases short and J 7 bases short, with 12 bases between. Here the CDR3 reads CASSREGEQPQHF. CDR3 nucleotide sequence: TGTGCCAGCAGTCGAGAGGGAGAGCAGCCCCAGCATTTT.

The table lists this clonotype with many counts. V and J are TRBV7-6 and TRBJ2-5; D uncertain. The CDR3 runs to 15 residues. Germline V gives CDR1 SGHVS, CDR2 FNYEAQ. Trimming removed 0 bases at V and 5 bases at J, with 13 bases between. The CDR3 here is CASSLAVGRAETQYF. In DNA, the CDR3 is TGTGCCAGCAGCTTAGCGGTGGGCCGCGCTGAGACCCAGTACTTC.

The chain employs TRBV7-8 and TRBJ2-2, with TRBD2 as a possible D gene (5 bases). The CDR3 extends over 15 amino acids. Germline loops: CDR1 SGHVS, CDR2 FQNEAQ. With 8 bases removed from V and 1 base from J, the gap between germline ends came to 14 bases. CDR3 DNA sequence: TGTGCCAGCGTTGATCCAGCGGAGAACACCGGGGAGCTGTTTTTT. Protein: CASVDPAENTGELFF.

The rearrangement uses TRBV25-1 and TRBJ2-1; a weak D match, TRBD1 (6 bases). Germline-derived CDR1 and CDR2 are MGHDK and SYGVNS. This CDR3 contains 16 residues. V was clipped by 6 bases and J by 5 bases, with 20 bases between them. CDR3 loop: CASSLPGTLVDNEQFF. The CDR3 nucleotides read TGTGCCAGCAGCTTACCAGGGACACTCGTGGACAATGAGCAGTTCTTC.

This clonotype was picked up many times. V usage is TRBV6-5 and J usage is TRBJ1-4; D unclear. The CDR3 is made up of 13 amino acids. The V end lost 6 bases, the J end lost 10 bases, and 15 bases lay between the germline ends. Germline CDR1 MNHEY, CDR2 SVGAGI. CDR3 nucleotides: TGTGCCAGCAGGACGGACGTTAAAGGAAAACTGTTTTTT. It specifies CASRTDVKGKLFF.

This sequence joins TRBV28 and TRBJ1-2, with 7 bases fitting TRBD1. The trim removed 7 bases at V and 3 bases at J, leaving 5 bases unmatched. CDR1 is MDHEN and CDR2 is SYDVKM in the germline V gene. The CDR3 runs 13 residues. The chain's CDR3 is CASNIQGYYGYTF. For the CDR3, the DNA is TGTGCCAGCAACATACAGGGGTACTATGGCTACACCTTC.

This clonotype was seen at least ten times. The V gene is TRBV7-2, the J gene TRBJ1-2; D is unresolved. V shed 6 bases and J shed 2 bases, with 10 bases lying between them. Germline CDR1 SGHTA, CDR2 FQGNSA. The CDR3 spans 13 residues. DNA for the CDR3: TGTGCCAGCAGAGGGTCGGGCAACTATGGCTACACCTTC. The encoded protein is CASRGSGNYGYTF.

This clonotype has at least ten counts. The V call is TRBV25-1, the J call TRBJ2-7; 11 bases agree with TRBD2. Germline assignment: CDR1 MGHDK and CDR2 SYGVNS. The junction had 11 bases not matched to a gene; V was cut back by 2 bases and J by 5 bases. The CDR3 contains 17 residues. The CDR3 bases are TGTGCCAGCAGTGAAGGTCGAACTAGCGGGAGTATAAACGAGCAGTACTTC. Its protein product is CASSEGRTSGSINEQYF.

This clonotype was detected a few times. The chain employs TRBV6-5 and TRBJ1-1; D may be TRBD1 (6 bases). The V gene's germline CDR1 is MNHEY and CDR2 SVGAGI. The CDR3 is 13 amino acids. Trimming left V 0 bases short and J 10 bases short, with 12 bases between. The CDR3 DNA sequence: TGTGCCAGCAGTTACTCTAACGACAGGCGAGCTTTCTTT. Translation: CASSYSNDRRAFF.

Notes on this clonotype: One end of the junction fails to match germline, which may point to a read error. The rearrangement links TRBV24-1 to TRBJ2-5; D is possibly TRBD1 (7 bases). The CDR3 loop spans 14 amino acids. In germline, CDR1 is KGHDR, CDR2 SFDVKD. The DNA for the CDR3 is TGTGCCAGCAGTGACGGTCAGGGGGGCGAGACCCAGTACTTC. Translation gives CASSDGQGGETQYF.

This clonotype was seen a handful of times. The chain recombines TRBV9 with TRBJ1-5, with D hard to call. CDR3 length: 14 amino acids. Germline V gene data show CDR1 as SGDLS and CDR2 as YYNGEE. The ends were cut back, 1 base at V and 7 bases at J, with 12 bases in the middle. The CDR3 is CASSVSGVGQPQHF. The CDR3, as DNA: TGTGCCAGCAGCGTATCCGGGGTCGGACAGCCCCAGCATTTT.

This clonotype was counted only a few times. The V gene is TRBV5-8, the J gene TRBJ2-5, with 7 bases identical to TRBD2. The CDR3 runs 15 residues. CDR1 is SGHTS, CDR2 YDEGEE, per germline. The V gene end was trimmed by 5 bases and the J gene end by 5 bases; junction bases not matched to a gene: 12. The CDR3: CASRNPGLKSETQYF. The CDR3 coding sequence is TGTGCCAGCAGAAATCCGGGACTAAAGTCGGAGACCCAGTACTTC.

J is TRBJ1-2 and V is TRBV2; D uncertain. With 5 bases removed from V and 7 bases from J, the gap between germline ends came to 20 bases. Germline V lookup: CDR1 SNHLY, CDR2 FYNNEI. This CDR3 comprises 15 residues. The CDR3 spells CASSLESSTTGGYTF. The CDR3 DNA reads as TGTGCCAGCAGTCTCGAAAGTTCCACTACGGGTGGCTACACCTTC.

This clonotype showed up just a few times. The junction departs from germline at one end; a sequencing error may be responsible. The genes are TRBV14 and TRBJ2-3, with D perhaps matching TRBD2 (5 bases). The length of the CDR3 is 16 residues. Germline-derived CDR1 and CDR2 are SGHDN and FVKESK. The CDR3 region has the DNA TGTGCCAGTAGCCCTCTCTTCGGAGGACGCACAGATACGCAGTATTTT. The encoded protein is CASSPLFGGRTDTQYF.

This clonotype has at least ten counts. The rearrangement links TRBV20-1 to TRBJ2-5, with a weak D call TRBD1 (5 bases). Between the trimmed V and J ends, which lost 6 bases and 2 bases, there was a span of 16 bases. The CDR3 has 14 amino acids. Germline V gene data show CDR1 as DFQATT and CDR2 as SNEGSKA (reference sequence). The CDR3 here is CSAERGNAQETQYF. CDR3 in DNA: TGCAGTGCCGAAAGGGGTAACGCTCAAGAGACCCAGTACTTC.

This clonotype was observed many times. The chain has TRBV2 and TRBJ2-7; D uncertain. Trimming removed 7 bases at V and 4 bases at J, with 14 bases between. The CDR3 covers 13 residues. Per germline, CDR1 SNHLY and CDR2 FYNNEI. DNA of the CDR3: TGTGCCAGCACCGAGACTCCGACGTACGAGCAGTACTTC. Residues: CASTETPTYEQYF.

In this sample, this clonotype turned up a few times. V is TRBV20-1 and J is TRBJ2-7; TRBD1 matches 7 bases. The CDR3 has 14 residues. The V gene's germline CDR1 is DFQATT and CDR2 SNEGSKA (reference sequence). V gave up 5 bases and J gave up 1 base; unmatched junction bases: 8. The CDR3 loop reads CSAVRDSRSYEQYF. In nucleotides, the CDR3 is TGCAGTGCTGTCCGGGACAGCCGATCCTACGAGCAGTACTTC.

The chain recombines TRBV7-2 with TRBJ2-7; 7 nucleotides match TRBD1. J gave up 0 bases and V 5 bases, and 10 bases lay outside the gene matches. There are 16 residues in the CDR3. The germline V gene encodes CDR1 SGHTA and CDR2 FQGNSA. CDR3 protein: CASSTQGDRGSYEQYF. Here the CDR3 DNA reads TGTGCCAGCAGCACCCAGGGGGACAGAGGCTCCTACGAGCAGTACTTC.

This clonotype was counted many times. The chain employs TRBV9 and TRBJ1-1; D not certain. Germline V gene sequence: CDR1 SGDLS, CDR2 YYNGEE. Trimming removed 2 bases from V and 0 bases from J, with 5 bases in between. The CDR3 sequence is 13 residues long. This chain's CDR3 is CASSVELNTEAFF. CDR3 nucleotide sequence: TGTGCCAGCAGCGTGGAGTTGAACACTGAAGCTTTCTTT. Full variable domain (missing parts from reference TRBV9 and TRBJ1-1): DSGVTQTPKHLITATGQRVTLRCSPRSGDLSVYWYQQSLDQGLQFLIQYYNGEERAKGNILERFSAQQFPDLHSELNLSSLELGDSALYFCASSVELNTEAFFGQGTRLTVV.

This clonotype occurred a few times. This chain joins TRBV6-6 and TRBJ2-5, with a possible D match to TRBD1 (6 bases). The CDR3 is made up of 15 amino acids. Germline V gene lookup returns CDR1 MNHNY and CDR2 SVGAGI (reference sequence). V was cut by 2 bases and J by 1 base, with 11 bases left in between. This CDR3 reads CASSYGGQGQETQYF. The CDR3 DNA reads TGTGCCAGCAGTTACGGGGGCCAGGGCCAAGAGACCCAGTACTTC.

This clonotype was seen only once. V is TRBV6-5 and J is TRBJ2-7; TRBD2 aligns across 12 bases. From germline, CDR1 is MNHEY and CDR2 SVGAGI. CDR3 length: 15 residues. Germline trimming cut 6 bases from V and 4 bases from J; bases unmatched to any gene: 7. For the CDR3, the DNA is TGTGCCAGCAGCCAAGGACTAGCGGGGTATTACGAGCAGTACTTC. Translating it yields CASSQGLAGYYEQYF.

This clonotype was counted between two and nine times. The CDR3 loop is CASSLAGNLLYGYTF. CDR3 nucleotides: TGTGCCAGCAGCTTAGCGGGGAACCTTCTGTATGGCTACACCTTC. The V and J genes are TRBV7-8 and TRBJ1-2, with no clear D. Germline loops: CDR1 SGHVS, CDR2 FQNEAQ. Trimming cost V 0 bases and J 5 bases, with 13 bases left between them. The CDR3 is 15 amino acids.